These 22 T cell receptor beta chains originate from one sample sequenced in a study of the immune and genomic landscape of osteosarcoma. Measured with immunoSEQ multiplex PCR; TCRdb has only the in-frame clones, and not every one. The data show 350 to 500 clones, roughly 80% seen once. Sequencing was carried out using metastatic tumor tissue from the lung. The source of these receptors is a man between 18 and 29 years old with osteosarcoma.

The genes are TRBV11-3 and TRBJ2-7; possibly TRBD2 for D (5 bases). CDR1 is SGHNT and CDR2 is YENEEA in the germline V gene. V lost 3 bases and J 2 bases, leaving 11 bases between the germline ends. The CDR3 loop spans 14 amino acids. The CDR3 is CASSFPLATYEQYF. The CDR3 nucleotides are TGTGCCAGCAGCTTTCCTCTAGCTACCTACGAGCAGTACTTC.

This rearrangement joins TRBV29-1 to TRBJ2-7; possible D gene TRBD2, 7 bases. The V and J ends lost 6 bases and 5 bases respectively, with 17 bases between them. The V gene's germline CDR1 is SQVTM and CDR2 ANQGSEA. The CDR3 is 13 residues long. The CDR3 coding sequence is TGCAGCGTGGGGGCGGGGGTTGAGAACGAGCAGTACTTC. It codes for CSVGAGVENEQYF.

This clone was recorded only once. The chain uses TRBV4-3 and TRBJ2-2; D gene uncertain. With 0 bases removed from V and 0 bases from J, the gap between germline ends came to 14 bases. Looked up from germline, CDR1 is LGHNA and CDR2 is YSLEER. CDR3 size: 18 residues. CDR3 residues: CASSQDHYSSTNTGELFF. As DNA, the CDR3 is TGCGCCAGCAGCCAAGATCACTACAGTTCTACGAACACCGGGGAGCTGTTTTTT.

The chain is built from TRBV14 and TRBJ2-5; 7 nucleotides line up with TRBD1. The closer fit of TRBJ2-7 to the DNA end suggests the J call may be wrong. This CDR3 has 14 amino acids. Germline loops: CDR1 SGHDN, CDR2 FVKESK. The CDR3 DNA follows: TGTGCCAGCAGCCGTTCAACAGGGGTACGCGAGCAGTACTTC. This sequence encodes CASSRSTGVREQYF.

The chain recombines TRBV30 with TRBJ2-7; D remains unclear. V lost 3 bases, J lost 0 bases, and 12 bases lay in between. The CDR3 consists of 14 residues. Germline assignment: CDR1 GTSNPN and CDR2 SVGIG (reference sequence). DNA of the CDR3: TGTGCCTGGAGGACATCAGACATCTCCTACGAGCAGTACTTC. Protein sequence: CAWRTSDISYEQYF.

This clone occurred a few times. This chain connects TRBV5-4 to TRBJ2-3, with TRBD2 as a possible D gene (7 bases). Germline CDR1 and CDR2: SGHNT and YYREEE (reference sequence). Trimming took 4 bases from V and 3 from J, leaving 18 bases between them. This CDR3 is built from 16 residues. This chain's CDR3 is CASSPTRGGRTDTQYF. As DNA, the CDR3 is TGTGCCAGCAGCCCAACGAGGGGGGGCAGAACAGATACGCAGTATTTT.

This clone was detected only a few times. J is TRBJ1-6 and V is TRBV5-4, with 8 bases that match TRBD1. Germline V gene data show CDR1 as SGHNT and CDR2 as YYREEE (reference sequence). Trimming took 0 bases from V and 7 from J; bases not matched to a gene: 6. The CDR3 totals 16 residues. CDR3 in DNA: TGTGCCAGCAGCTTGGGGCAGGGGGCTACAAATTCACCCCTCCACTTT. Translated: CASSLGQGATNSPLHF.

The V gene is TRBV4-1, the J gene TRBJ2-7; D gene unclear. CDR1 MGHRA and CDR2 YSYEKL come from the germline V gene. Trimming left V 0 bases short and J 0 bases short, with 12 bases between. The CDR3 has 16 residues. The DNA of the CDR3 is TGCGCCAGCAGCCAAGAAGGCACTCCGTTCTCCTACGAGCAGTACTTC. Its protein product is CASSQEGTPFSYEQYF.

This chain links TRBV27 with TRBJ2-1, with D hard to call. The length of the CDR3 is 13 residues. V was shortened by 0 bases and J by 7 bases, with 7 bases between the two germline ends. Looked up from germline, CDR1 is MNHEY and CDR2 is SMNVEV (reference sequence). The CDR3 nucleotides read TGTGCCAGCAGTTTATCCCAGGCTAATGAGCAGTTCTTC. This encodes CASSLSQANEQFF.

The chain has TRBV7-8 and TRBJ2-2, with 7 positions matching TRBD1. Germline V gene sequence: CDR1 SGHVS, CDR2 FQNEAQ. The CDR3 is 14 amino acids. V was clipped by 4 bases and J by 8 bases; unmatched bases: 7. The CDR3 spells CASSSRPDRGELFF. As DNA, the CDR3 is TGTGCCAGCAGCTCACGACCGGACAGGGGGGAGCTGTTTTTT.

This sequence joins TRBV7-2 and TRBJ2-1; 16 nucleotides match TRBD2. Looked up from germline, CDR1 is SGHTA and CDR2 is FQGNSA. The CDR3 is made up of 16 amino acids. J was trimmed by 4 bases and V by 3 bases; bases with no gene match: 0. The chain's CDR3 is CASSLGLAGGYNEQFF. The DNA for the CDR3 is TGTGCCAGCAGCTTGGGACTAGCGGGAGGGTACAATGAGCAGTTCTTC.

V usage is TRBV5-1 and J usage is TRBJ2-5, with TRBD1 as a possible D gene (5 bases). CDR3 size: 14 residues. Germline V lookup: CDR1 SGHRS, CDR2 YFSETQ. Trimming removed 3 bases from V and 1 base from J, with 10 bases in between. CDR3 region: CASSSMTAQETQYF. DNA of the CDR3: TGCGCCAGCAGCTCCATGACAGCCCAAGAGACCCAGTACTTC.

The table lists this clone with a count of one. V usage is TRBV27 and J usage is TRBJ2-5; TRBD2 matches at 7 bases. V lost 6 bases, J lost 5 bases, and 12 bases stayed unmatched. Germline CDR1 reads MNHEY; CDR2 reads SMNVEV (reference sequence). The CDR3 extends over 15 amino acids. CDR3 amino acids: CASRLRAGRVETQYF. The CDR3 bases are TGTGCCAGCAGGTTACGGGCAGGGAGGGTGGAGACCCAGTACTTC.

The chain has TRBV11-2 and TRBJ2-4; a possible D gene is TRBD1 (6 bases). The CDR3 length is 16 residues. Germline V lookup: CDR1 SGHAT, CDR2 FQNNGV. V was cut by 4 bases and J by 0 bases, with 13 bases left in between. The CDR3 reads CASSSVDRLAKNIQYF. The CDR3 DNA reads TGTGCCAGCAGCTCCGTCGACAGGCTAGCCAAAAACATTCAGTACTTC.

V and J are TRBV18 and TRBJ2-7, with TRBD1 matching over 10 bases. The CDR3 contains 15 residues. CDR1 and CDR2 (germline): KGHSH, LQKENI. With V trimmed by 3 bases and J by 3 bases, 5 bases remained unmatched. CDR3 amino acids: CASSPTRDRGYEQYF. Written as DNA, the CDR3 is TGTGCCAGCTCACCGACCCGGGACAGGGGCTACGAGCAGTACTTC.

The chain employs TRBV6-6 and TRBJ1-5; D is ambiguous. The CDR3 runs 12 residues. In germline, CDR1 is MNHNY, CDR2 SVGAGI (reference sequence). V was shortened by 5 bases and J by 7 bases, with 9 bases between the two germline ends. The CDR3 DNA is TGTGCCAGCAGTAGCCCGGCGCAGCCCCAGCATTTT. Its protein product is CASSSPAQPQHF.

Only one count was recorded for this clone. The chain carries TRBV11-2 and TRBJ2-7; D not resolved. Per the germline V gene, CDR1 is SGHAT and CDR2 is FQNNGV. Trimming removed 2 bases from V and 6 bases from J, with 8 bases in between. This CDR3 region has 12 residues. CDR3 amino acids: CASSLISLEQYF. CDR3 bases: TGTGCCAGCAGCTTAATCTCTCTCGAGCAGTACTTC.

There are a few counts of this clone. The rearrangement links TRBV15 to TRBJ2-6; D is unresolved. Germline CDR1 is LNHNV and CDR2 is YYDKDF (reference sequence). V was cut by 7 bases and J by 4 bases, with 5 bases left in between. The CDR3 covers 12 residues. CDR3 coding DNA: TGTGCCACCATGGGGGGGGCCAACGTCCTGACTTTC. Translated: CATMGGANVLTF.

The rearrangement joins TRBV9 to TRBJ1-5, with D possibly matching TRBD1 (5 bases). CDR1 SGDLS and CDR2 YYNGEE come from the germline V gene. CDR3 length equals 13 residues. V was clipped by 0 bases and J by 5 bases, with 6 bases between them. The DNA of the CDR3 is TGTGCCAGCAGCGTAGTAGGGGATCAGCCCCAGCATTTT. This translates into CASSVVGDQPQHF. Filled out from reference TRBV9 and TRBJ1-5, the complete variable domain reads DSGVTQTPKHLITATGQRVTLRCSPRSGDLSVYWYQQSLDQGLQFLIQYYNGEERAKGNILERFSAQQFPDLHSELNLSSLELGDSALYFCASSVVGDQPQHFGDGTRLSIL.

This rearrangement joins TRBV27 to TRBJ2-5; 11 positions agree with TRBD2. CDR1 MNHEY and CDR2 SMNVEV come from the germline V gene (reference sequence). The CDR3 sequence is 15 residues long. Trimming took 2 bases from V and 4 from J; bases not matched to a gene: 3. CDR3 DNA: TGTGCCAGCAGTTTACTAGCGGGAGGAACAGAGACCCAGTACTTC. Amino acids: CASSLLAGGTETQYF.

The chain employs TRBV18 and TRBJ1-1; 10 positions match TRBD1. V shed 3 bases and J 1 base; nucleotides not matched to a gene: 5. CDR1 KGHSH and CDR2 LQKENI come from the germline V gene. The CDR3 has 16 amino acids. CDR3 residues: CASSPEDRGSNTEAFF. DNA for the CDR3: TGTGCCAGCTCACCGGAGGACAGGGGGTCGAACACTGAAGCTTTCTTT.

The chain joins TRBV19 to TRBJ1-2; D gene uncertain. The length of the CDR3 is 12 residues. V gave up 8 bases and J gave up 8 bases, with 15 bases separating them. Germline V gene lookup returns CDR1 LNHDA and CDR2 SQIVND (reference sequence). The CDR3 DNA sequence: TGTGCCAGTTCCACTGGACGATGGGGCTACACCTTC. It translates to CASSTGRWGYTF.